This T cell receptor (beta chain) was observed in a study of graft-versus-host responses after intestinal transplantation. Study as a whole: Each of the recipients got a multivisceral, liver-intestinal, or isolated intestinal transplant. The study gave all recipients anti-thymocyte globulin induction, then tacrolimus and steroids for about 3 years. General study results and limits: Allografts of one patient group, those with graft-donor T cell macrochimerism, had high graft-versus-host to host-versus-graft clonal ratios.

Only in-frame clones appear in the TCRdb table, and some are missing; sequencing was by immunoSEQ multiplex PCR. Of tens of thousands of clones in the sample, around three quarters were seen once. V was pared by 5 bases and J by 8 bases, with 16 bases between. The germline gives CDR1 MNHNS, CDR2 SASEGT. The CDR3 runs 14 residues. Graft samples were processed, releasing intraepithelial and lamina propria lymphocytes. Concerning this clone: Its cognate antigen is unknown.

The sequence came from a human patient who received an intestinal transplant, so some T cells may come from the graft donor. This rearrangement joins TRBV6-1 to TRBJ2-1; D gene ambiguous. The input for sequencing was ileum tissue, taken 12 days after intestinal transplant. The CDR3 here is CASSFRRVIHEQFF. The CDR3 nucleotides are TGTGCCAGCAGTTTCCGTCGCGTGATCCATGAGCAGTTCTTC.